This entry concerns a single TCR beta chain. Its antigen is unknown. This record belongs to a study of shared clonotypes between healthy human individuals. Study-level background: CD8 memory received one plate per donor, CD8 naive two, CD4 memory three and CD4 naive three.

CD45RO-negative CD8 cells positively selected for CCR7 made up the naive population, which excluded terminally differentiated effector memory CD45RA+ cells. Some clones are missing from TCRdb's copy, which holds only in-frame ones; the method was immunoSEQ multiplex PCR. The sample includes about 2 million clones, approximately 95% of them seen just once. Study-wide results and caveats: Few donors limited the genetic and exposure-history diversity represented.

This CDR3 contains 16 residues. Germline V lookup: CDR1 SQVTM, CDR2 ANQGSEA. Trimming removed 1 base from V and 1 base from J; junction bases left unmatched: 7. The clonotype comes from a man in his late teens or twenties in good health. Sequenced: naive CD8+ T cells sorted from blood. The chain carries TRBV29-1 and TRBJ2-1; 7 bases match TRBD1. The CDR3 DNA follows: TGCAGCGTTGAAGCGGACAGGAGTAAATCCTACAATGAGCAGTTCTTC. Its protein product is CSVEADRSKSYNEQFF.